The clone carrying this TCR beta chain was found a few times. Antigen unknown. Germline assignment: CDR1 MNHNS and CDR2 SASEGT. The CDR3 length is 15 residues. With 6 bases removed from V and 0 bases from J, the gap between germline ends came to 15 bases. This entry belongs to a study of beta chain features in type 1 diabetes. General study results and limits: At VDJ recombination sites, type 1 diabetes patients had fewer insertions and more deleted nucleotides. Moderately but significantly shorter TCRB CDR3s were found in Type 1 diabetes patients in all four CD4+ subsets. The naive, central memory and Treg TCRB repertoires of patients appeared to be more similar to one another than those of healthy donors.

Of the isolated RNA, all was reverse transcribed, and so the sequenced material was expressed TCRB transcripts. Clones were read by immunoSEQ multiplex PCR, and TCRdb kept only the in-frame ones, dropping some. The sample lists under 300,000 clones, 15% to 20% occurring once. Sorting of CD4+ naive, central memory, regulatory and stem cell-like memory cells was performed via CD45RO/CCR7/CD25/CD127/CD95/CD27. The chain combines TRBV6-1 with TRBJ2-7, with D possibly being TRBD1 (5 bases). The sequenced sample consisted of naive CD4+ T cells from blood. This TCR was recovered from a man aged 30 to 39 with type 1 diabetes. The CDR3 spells CASRIGAGYSYEQYF. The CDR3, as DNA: TGTGCCAGCAGGATCGGAGCAGGGTACTCCTACGAGCAGTACTTC.